A selection of T cell receptor beta chains follows, all from one sample in a study of Ad26.COV2.S vaccination and SARS-CoV-2 variants. Data came from immunoSEQ multiplex PCR; TCRdb stores just in-frame clones and leaves some out. The data hold just over 350,000 clones, with roughly nine tenths observed a single time. The material sequenced was peripheral blood, taken after recovery from COVID-19. These receptors all come from a human donor who had recovered from COVID-19. The CDR3 runs from the conserved cysteine through the conserved F or W. The order of the fields is D gene, V gene, J gene, clone size, CDR3 DNA, CDR3 protein. The D gene is left open where the match is weak. A clone size is listed for some rows: how often the clone was seen (once, few, many), or a class if it is expanded.

>TRBD1|TRBV7-2|TRBJ2-7|once
TGTGCCAGCAGCTTAAGGTATCCGGGACAGGGGAATTACGAGCAGTACTTC
CASSLRYPGQGNYEQYF
>.|TRBV7-9|TRBJ1-2|few
TGTGCCAGCAGCTTAGGGCCGGGAGGCTACACCTTC
CASSLGPGGYTF
>.|TRBV2|TRBJ1-1|.
TGTGCCACCCAGGGGACGGGGGGCTTCACTGAAGCTTTCTTT
CATQGTGGFTEAFF
>TRBD1|TRBV4-3|TRBJ2-4|.
TGCGCCAGCAGCCAAGATCCACAGGGGTACAACATTCAGTACTTC
CASSQDPQGYNIQYF
>.|TRBV5-1|TRBJ2-2|.
TGCGCCAGCAGCTTGGTGGGCGGGGAGCTGTTTTTT
CASSLVGGELFF
>.|TRBV7-2|TRBJ1-3|.
TGTGCCAGCAGCAATCGGGCCTTTACTGGAAACACCATATATTTT
CASSNRAFTGNTIYF
>.|TRBV6-5|TRBJ2-2|.
TGTGCCAGCAGTTTCCCCGGACTTGGCACCGGGGAGCTGTTTTTT
CASSFPGLGTGELFF
>.|TRBV7-9|TRBJ2-7|.
TGTGCCAGCAGTTCCCAGGAGGCCCCCTACGAGCAGTACTTC
CASSSQEAPYEQYF
>.|TRBV3-1/TRBV3-2|TRBJ1-1|once
TGTGCCAGCAGCCAAGCCGGAGTCCGCACTGAAGCTTTCTTT
CASSQAGVRTEAFF
>.|TRBV21-1|TRBJ2-7|.
TGTGCCAGCAGCAACGAAAGCGACGGCTACGAGCAGTACTTC
CASSNESDGYEQYF
>TRBD2|TRBV10-3|TRBJ2-5|.
TGTGCCATCAGTGAGTGGATTAGCGGGGTCCAAGAGACCCAGTACTTC
CAISEWISGVQETQYF
>.|TRBV2|TRBJ2-7|.
TGTGCCAGCAGTGAGTTTTCCCAACCTTACGAGCAGTACTTC
CASSEFSQPYEQYF
>.|TRBV9|TRBJ2-1|.
TGTGCCAGCAGCGTAGCGGGGAACTCCTACAATGAGCAGTTCTTC
CASSVAGNSYNEQFF
>.|TRBV3-1/TRBV3-2|TRBJ1-2|.
TGTGCCAGCAGCCAAGATACGGGTAGGGGCTACACCTTC
CASSQDTGRGYTF
>TRBD1|TRBV4-1|TRBJ1-2|.
TGCGCCAGCAGCCAAGAGGGACAGGGGTATGGCTACACCTTC
CASSQEGQGYGYTF
>.|TRBV29-1|TRBJ1-1|.
TGCAGCGTTAGACAGAGCCAGAACACTGAAGCTTTCTTT
CSVRQSQNTEAFF
>TRBD1|TRBV5-6|TRBJ1-2|.
TGTGCCAGCAGCTCACTTGCTCGGGACAGGGCTAACTATGGCTACACCTTC
CASSSLARDRANYGYTF
>.|TRBV5-5|TRBJ2-7|.
TGTGCCAGCAGCTTGGATGACGACGAGCAGTACTTC
CASSLDDDEQYF
>.|TRBV20-1|TRBJ2-2|.
TGCAGTGCCTCCCGGGTGGGGGAGCTGTTTTTT
CSASRVGELFF
>.|TRBV6-5|TRBJ1-1|.
TGTGCCATCACAGGGCTCACTGAAGCTTTCTTT
CAITGLTEAFF
>TRBD1|TRBV6-6|TRBJ2-7|.
TGTGCCAGCAGGACAGGACAGGGTGGAAACTACGAGCAGTACTTC
CASRTGQGGNYEQYF
>TRBD1|TRBV10-3|TRBJ1-1|.
TGTGCCATCCGCATGGAGGGGGCGCAGAGGAACACTGAAGCTTTCTTT
CAIRMEGAQRNTEAFF
>.|TRBV10-3|TRBJ2-7|.
TGTGCCATCAGCGGGGTAGGTGGAACTTACGAGCAGTACTTC
CAISGVGGTYEQYF
>.|TRBV2|TRBJ1-1|.
TGTGCCAGCAGTCTAGCATCTGCGTTCACTGAAGCTTTCTTT
CASSLASAFTEAFF
>.|TRBV7-2|TRBJ2-1|.
TGTGCCAGCAGCCCGTACCGGACAGCCTACAATGAGCAGTTCTTC
CASSPYRTAYNEQFF
>.|TRBV19|TRBJ2-7|.
TGTGCCAGTAGTATCGGGGCTAGGTCCATCGAGCAGTACTTC
CASSIGARSIEQYF
>.|TRBV29-1|TRBJ1-4|.
TGCAGCGTTGGGCCGACCCAGAGTAAACTGTTTTTT
CSVGPTQSKLFF
>.|TRBV6-5|TRBJ2-5|.
TGTGCCAGCGAAAATCCGGGACAACAAGAGACCCAGTACTTC
CASENPGQQETQYF
>.|TRBV10-2|TRBJ2-3|.
TGCGCCAGCAGTGATTGGGCAGGGCCAGTCACAGATACGCAGTATTTT
CASSDWAGPVTDTQYF
>.|TRBV7-8|TRBJ1-2|.
TGTGCCAGCAGCGAGGACCTTCCTGGGGGAGGCTACACCTTC
CASSEDLPGGGYTF
>TRBD1|TRBV10-3|TRBJ2-7|.
TGTGCCATCAGTGAGGGGACAGTCGCCTACGAGCAGTACTTC
CAISEGTVAYEQYF
>TRBD2|TRBV6-2/TRBV6-3|TRBJ2-2|.
TGTGCCAGCAGTTACCAATGGGGGGGCACCGGGGAGCTGTTTTTT
CASSYQWGGTGELFF
>TRBD1|TRBV19|TRBJ1-5|.
TGTGCCAGTAGTAAGGAGCGTGGGGCAGGGGGCCGGAATCAGCCCCAGCATTTT
CASSKERGAGGRNQPQHF
>TRBD1|TRBV29-1|TRBJ1-5|.
TGCAGCGTAGCTTTTTCGGGACAGGGAGGCAATCAGCCCCAGCATTTT
CSVAFSGQGGNQPQHF
>TRBD1|TRBV5-1|TRBJ2-3|.
TGCGCCAGCAGCTTTGGGACAGGGGATACGCAGTATTTT
CASSFGTGDTQYF
>TRBD1|TRBV4-3|TRBJ1-1|.
TGCGCCAGCAGCCTTCTAACGACAGGGGGCCACACTGAAGCTTTCTTT
CASSLLTTGGHTEAFF
>TRBD2|TRBV6-5|TRBJ2-1|.
TGTGCCAGCAGTTACTTCCCTAGCGGGGGGTATAATGAGCAGTTCTTC
CASSYFPSGGYNEQFF
>.|TRBV12-5|TRBJ2-2|.
TGTGCTAGTGGTATCGGGACTTACCGCGGGACCGGGGAGCTGTTTTTT
CASGIGTYRGTGELFF
>.|TRBV9|TRBJ1-2|.
TGTGCCAGCAGCGTAGGACAGGACTATGGCTACACCTTC
CASSVGQDYGYTF
>.|TRBV9|TRBJ2-5|.
TGTGCCAGCAGCGCCCGTAGGAGTCCGGAGACCCAGTACTTC
CASSARRSPETQYF
>TRBD1|TRBV2|TRBJ2-1|once
TGTGCCAGCCGAATGGGACAGCTCTACAATGAGCAGTTCTTC
CASRMGQLYNEQFF
>.|TRBV13|TRBJ2-2|.
TGTGCCAGCAGCCTGGACAGGCGGGCGGGAACCGGGGAGCTGTTTTTT
CASSLDRRAGTGELFF
>TRBD1|TRBV29-1|TRBJ1-4|.
TGCAGCGCCACTTTGACAGGGGGTAATGAAAAACTGTTTTTT
CSATLTGGNEKLFF